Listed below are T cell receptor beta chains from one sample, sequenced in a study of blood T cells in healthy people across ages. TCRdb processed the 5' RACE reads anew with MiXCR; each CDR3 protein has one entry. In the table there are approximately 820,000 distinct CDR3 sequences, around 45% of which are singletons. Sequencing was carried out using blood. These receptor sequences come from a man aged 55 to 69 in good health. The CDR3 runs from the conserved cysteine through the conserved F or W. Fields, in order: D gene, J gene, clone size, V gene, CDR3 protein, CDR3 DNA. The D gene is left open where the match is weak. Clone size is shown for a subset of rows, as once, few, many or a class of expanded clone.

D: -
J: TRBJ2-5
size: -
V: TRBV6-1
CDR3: CASNMGIRETQYF
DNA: TGTGCCAGCAATATGGGAATCCGAGAGACCCAGTACTTC

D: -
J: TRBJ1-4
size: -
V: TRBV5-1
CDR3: CASSPGQKSTNEKLFF
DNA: TGCGCCAGCAGCCCCGGACAGAAATCAACTAATGAAAAACTGTTTTTT

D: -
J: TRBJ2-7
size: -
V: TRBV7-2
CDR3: CASSRYSYEQYF
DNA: TGTGCCAGCAGCCGCTATTCCTACGAGCAGTACTTC

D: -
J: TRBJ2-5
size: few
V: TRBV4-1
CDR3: CASSQEGVGTEETQYF
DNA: TGCGCCAGCAGCCAAGAAGGGGTCGGGACGGAAGAGACCCAGTACTTC

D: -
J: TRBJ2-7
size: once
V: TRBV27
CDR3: CASSLETAGNEQYF
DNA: TGTGCCAGCAGTTTAGAGACAGCTGGCAATGAGCAGTACTTC

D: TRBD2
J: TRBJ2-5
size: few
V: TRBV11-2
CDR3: CASSFSFGGDETQYF
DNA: TGTGCCAGCAGCTTCTCTTTCGGGGGGGATGAGACCCAGTACTTC

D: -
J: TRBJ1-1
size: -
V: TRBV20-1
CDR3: CSARDLGRGNTEAFF
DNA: TGCAGTGCTAGAGATCTTGGCAGGGGGAACACTGAAGCTTTCTTT

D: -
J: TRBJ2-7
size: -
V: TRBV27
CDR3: CASSLSFRSFSYEQYF
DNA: TGTGCCAGCAGTTTATCTTTCCGATCCTTCTCATACGAGCAGTACTTC

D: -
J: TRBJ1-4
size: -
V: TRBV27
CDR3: CASSAGFYETTNEKLFF
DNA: TGTGCCAGCTCTGCGGGCTTTTATGAGACAACTAATGAAAAACTGTTTTTT

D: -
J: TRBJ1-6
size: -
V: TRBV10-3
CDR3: CAIKSQSSPLHF
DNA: TGTGCCATCAAGAGTCAGAGTTCACCCCTCCACTTT

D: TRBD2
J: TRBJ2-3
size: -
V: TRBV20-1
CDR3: CSASALRGGLTDTQYF
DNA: TGCAGTGCTAGTGCGTTGCGGGGGGGCCTCACAGATACGCAGTATTTT

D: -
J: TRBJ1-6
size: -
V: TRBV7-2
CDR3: CASMGGAGDNSPLHF
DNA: TGTGCCAGCATGGGGGGGGCAGGGGACAATTCACCCCTCCACTTT

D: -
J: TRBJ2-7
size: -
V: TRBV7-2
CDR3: CASKDSSTYNEQYF
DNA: TGTGCCAGCAAAGACTCGTCGACGTACAATGAGCAGTACTTC

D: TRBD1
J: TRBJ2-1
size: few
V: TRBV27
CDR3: CASSFTGVVSYNEQFF
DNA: TGTGCCAGCAGTTTCACAGGGGTCGTCTCCTACAATGAGCAGTTCTTC

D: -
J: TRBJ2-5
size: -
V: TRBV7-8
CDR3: CASSLAGGWREQYF
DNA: TGTGCCAGCAGCTTAGCGGGGGGCTGGCGTGAGCAGTACTTC

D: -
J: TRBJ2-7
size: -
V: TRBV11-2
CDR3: CASSPQVGQGPYEQYF
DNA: TGTGCCAGCAGCCCCCAAGTCGGGCAGGGCCCCTACGAGCAGTACTTC

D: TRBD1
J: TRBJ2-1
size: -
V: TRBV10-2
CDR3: CASSELTGGRRFF
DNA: TGCGCCAGCAGTGAGTTAACAGGGGGTCGTCGGTTCTTC

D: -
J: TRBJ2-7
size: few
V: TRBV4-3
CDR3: CASSQSAASQYEQYF
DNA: TGCGCCAGCAGCCAATCCGCGGCCTCCCAGTACGAGCAGTACTTC

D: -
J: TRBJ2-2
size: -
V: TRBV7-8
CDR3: CASSLVWFQAGELFF
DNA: TGTGCCAGCAGCTTGGTCTGGTTTCAGGCTGGGGAGCTGTTTTTT

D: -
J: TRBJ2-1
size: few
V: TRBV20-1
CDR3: CSARSGGLNEQFF
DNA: TGCAGTGCTAGATCCGGGGGCCTTAATGAGCAGTTCTTC

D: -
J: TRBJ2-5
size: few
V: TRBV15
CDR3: CATSREGGGSVVSRETQYF
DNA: TGTGCCACCAGCAGAGAAGGGGGAGGGAGTGTTGTGTCTCGAGAGACCCAGTACTTC

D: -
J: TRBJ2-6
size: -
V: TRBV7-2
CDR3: CTSSMWVDSNVLTF
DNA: TGTACCAGCAGCATGTGGGTCGACAGCAACGTCCTGACTTTC

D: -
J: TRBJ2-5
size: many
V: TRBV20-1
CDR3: CSAPDIQETQYF
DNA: TGCAGTGCCCCAGACATACAAGAGACCCAGTACTTC

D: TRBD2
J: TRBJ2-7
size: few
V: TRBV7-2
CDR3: CASSPASGLSSYEQYF
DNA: TGTGCCAGCAGCCCGGCTAGCGGCCTGAGCTCCTACGAGCAGTACTTC

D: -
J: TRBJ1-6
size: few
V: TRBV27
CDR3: CASNLHRTNSPLHF
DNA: TGTGCCAGCAACCTACATAGAACTAATTCACCCCTCCACTTT

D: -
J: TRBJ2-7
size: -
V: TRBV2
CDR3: CASREEGQPYEQYF
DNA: TGTGCCAGCAGGGAAGAGGGGCAGCCCTACGAGCAGTACTTC

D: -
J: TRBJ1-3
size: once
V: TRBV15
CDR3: CATSRDQGPGNTIYF
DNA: TGTGCCACCAGCAGAGATCAGGGTCCGGGAAACACCATATATTTT

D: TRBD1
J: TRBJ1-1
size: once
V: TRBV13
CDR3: CASSHVTGTEAFF
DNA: TGTGCCAGCAGCCATGTGACAGGGACAGAAGCTTTCTTT

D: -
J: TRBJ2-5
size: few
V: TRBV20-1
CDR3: CSARPGEETQYF
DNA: TGCAGTGCTAGACCAGGGGAAGAGACCCAGTACTTC

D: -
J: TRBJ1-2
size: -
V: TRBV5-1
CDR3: CASSLDKSSYGYTF
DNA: TGCGCCAGCAGCCTGGACAAAAGCAGCTATGGCTACACCTTC

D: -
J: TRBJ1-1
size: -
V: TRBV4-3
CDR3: CASSQDRGVRGEAAFF
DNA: TGCGCCAGCAGCCAAGATCGGGGGGTCCGGGGCGAGGCAGCTTTCTTT

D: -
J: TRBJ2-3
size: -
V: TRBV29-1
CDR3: CSVEGPDTQYF
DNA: TGCAGCGTTGAAGGGCCGGATACGCAGTATTTT

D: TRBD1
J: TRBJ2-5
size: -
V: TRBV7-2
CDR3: CASSSIDRAGETQYF
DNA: TGTGCCAGCAGCTCTATCGACAGGGCTGGGGAGACCCAGTACTTC

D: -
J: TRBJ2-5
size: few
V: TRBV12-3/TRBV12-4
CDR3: CASRSQDSVRETQYF
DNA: TGTGCCAGCAGGTCCCAAGACTCTGTCAGAGAGACCCAGTACTTC

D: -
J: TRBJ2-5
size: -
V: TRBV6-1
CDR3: CASNDRQETQYF
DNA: TGTGCCAGCAATGACAGACAAGAGACCCAGTACTTC

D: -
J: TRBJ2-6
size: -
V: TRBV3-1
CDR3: CASSPMSAPGASVLTF
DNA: TGTGCCAGCAGCCCCATGTCGGCTCCTGGGGCCAGCGTCCTGACTTTC

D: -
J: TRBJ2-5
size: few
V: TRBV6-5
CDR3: CASSTSFVSETQYF
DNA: TGTGCCAGCAGTACCTCTTTCGTGTCAGAGACCCAGTACTTC

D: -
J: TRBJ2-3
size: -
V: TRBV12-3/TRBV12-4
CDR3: CASSSEDSTDTQYF
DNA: TGTGCCAGCAGTTCGGAGGATAGCACAGATACGCAGTATTTT